The 18 T cell receptor beta chains below were found in one sample sequenced in a study of cytomegalovirus exposure and HLA in healthy donors. Here immunoSEQ multiplex PCR was the method, and the copy in TCRdb shows in-frame clones only, minus some. The sample holds around 230,000 clones, around 86% seen once. Sample: PBMCs. The receptors originated from a woman in her 30s in good health and CMV-seropositive.

This sequence joins TRBV5-1 and TRBJ2-7; D remains ambiguous. The CDR3 totals 15 residues. Germline values: CDR1 SGHRS, CDR2 YFSETQ. V gave up 2 bases and J gave up 3 bases, with 15 bases separating them. The CDR3 is CASSFNSLSGYEQYF. The DNA for the CDR3 is TGCGCCAGCAGCTTCAACTCCCTAAGTGGCTACGAGCAGTACTTC. Supplemented by reference TRBV5-1 and TRBJ2-7, the full variable domain reads KAGVTQTPRYLIKTRGQQVTLSCSPISGHRSVSWYQQTPGQGLQFLFEYFSETQRNKGNFPGRFSGRQFSNSRSEMNVSTLELGDSALYLCASSFNSLSGYEQYFGPGTRLTVT.

The chain joins TRBV19 to TRBJ1-3, with a tentative D call TRBD1 (5 bases). This CDR3 region has 14 residues. Trimming removed 4 bases at V and 0 bases at J, with 7 bases between. Germline CDR1 LNHDA, CDR2 SQIVND (reference sequence). CDR3 DNA: TGTGCCAGTAGTACGGACAACTCTGGAAACACCATATATTTT. It codes for CASSTDNSGNTIYF.

The chain recombines TRBV29-1 with TRBJ2-2; D is unclear. V lost 4 bases to trimming and J lost 1 base, with 10 bases between them. In germline, CDR1 is SQVTM, CDR2 ANQGSEA. The CDR3 extends over 14 amino acids. The CDR3 nucleotides read TGCAGCGTTGTGGGCCTACTGAACACCGGGGAGCTGTTTTTT. Its protein product is CSVVGLLNTGELFF.

The rearrangement uses TRBV30 and TRBJ2-7; D gene ambiguous. Germline assignment: CDR1 GTSNPN and CDR2 SVGIG (reference sequence). Trimming took off 5 bases at V and 0 bases at J, with 11 bases between the two ends. The CDR3 loop spans 13 amino acids. The CDR3 DNA reads TGTGCCTGGCATCAGGCCTCCTCCTACGAGCAGTACTTC. Translation gives CAWHQASSYEQYF. Variable domain in full (rest from reference TRBV30 and TRBJ2-7): SQTIHQWPATLVQPVGSPLSLECTVEGTSNPNLYWYRQAAGRGLQLLFYSVGIGQISSEVPQNLSASRPQDRQFILSSKKLLLSDSGFYLCAWHQASSYEQYFGPGTRLTVT.

The chain is built from TRBV6-5 and TRBJ1-1, with D perhaps matching TRBD1 (5 bases). Germline V gives CDR1 MNHEY, CDR2 SVGAGI. The CDR3 runs to 14 residues. V was trimmed by 6 bases and J by 1 base, leaving 12 bases between them. CDR3 sequence (DNA): TGTGCCAGCAGACCACAGGCCTCGAACACTGAAGCTTTCTTT. Translated: CASRPQASNTEAFF.

CDR3: CASSLGRTLNTGELFF. For the CDR3, the DNA is TGTGCCAGCAGCTTAGGACGGACTTTGAACACCGGGGAGCTGTTTTTT. This chain links TRBV13 with TRBJ2-2; TRBD2 is a possible D gene (5 bases). V was pared by 0 bases and J by 1 base, with 9 bases between. Germline assignment: CDR1 PRHDT and CDR2 FYEKMQ (reference sequence). The CDR3 is 16 residues long.

V usage is TRBV2 and J usage is TRBJ2-1; a possible D gene is TRBD2 (6 bases). Germline V gives CDR1 SNHLY, CDR2 FYNNEI. V shed 10 bases and J shed 7 bases, with 26 bases lying between them. The CDR3 extends over 16 amino acids. The CDR3 nucleotides read TGTGCCACCCCGGCGGCGCGGGATAGGGTGCAGAATGAGCAGTTCTTC. It encodes CATPAARDRVQNEQFF.

This clone was counted a single time. V usage is TRBV6-6 and J usage is TRBJ2-6; D not certain. V was pared by 2 bases and J by 3 bases, with 5 bases between. Looked up from germline, CDR1 is MNHNY and CDR2 is SVGAGI (reference sequence). The CDR3 has 14 amino acids. CDR3 residues: CASSYARGANVLTF. CDR3 nucleotide sequence: TGTGCCAGCAGTTACGCGCGTGGGGCCAACGTCCTGACTTTC.

The rearrangement joins TRBV27 to TRBJ1-2; D possibly corresponds to TRBD1 (5 bases). Trimming left V 1 base short and J 6 bases short, with 15 bases between. The length of the CDR3 is 15 residues. Germline V gene lookup returns CDR1 MNHEY and CDR2 SMNVEV (reference sequence). The CDR3 DNA sequence: TGTGCCAGCAGTTTATATCAGGGATGGGGAAATGGCTACACCTTC. It specifies CASSLYQGWGNGYTF.

The chain is built from TRBV5-1 and TRBJ2-3; TRBD1 might be the D (5 bases). V was cut by 3 bases and J by 1 base, with 12 bases left in between. The CDR3 sequence is 15 residues long. The germline V gene has CDR1 SGHRS and CDR2 YFSETQ. The CDR3 sequence: CASSSQGLGTDTQYF. CDR3 in DNA: TGCGCCAGCAGCTCCCAGGGATTGGGCACAGATACGCAGTATTTT.

CDR3: CASSSQGPAGTGELFF. As DNA, the CDR3 is TGTGCCAGCAGTTCACAGGGGCCCGCAGGCACCGGGGAGCTGTTTTTT. This sequence joins TRBV6-5 and TRBJ2-2; 7 bases map to TRBD1. The germline V gene has CDR1 MNHEY and CDR2 SVGAGI. The J segment lost 4 bases and the V segment lost 4 bases, leaving 9 bases of the junction unmatched. This CDR3 has 16 amino acids.

The CDR3 coding sequence is TGTGCCAGTAGTATAGTCCCTTGGACAGTAGAGGGCTACACCTTC. Protein sequence: CASSIVPWTVEGYTF. V and J are TRBV19 and TRBJ1-2, with D tentatively TRBD1 (6 bases). V was cut by 1 base and J by 8 bases, with 17 bases left in between. Germline CDR1 is LNHDA and CDR2 is SQIVND (reference sequence). There are 15 residues in the CDR3. Combining the CDR3 with reference TRBV19 and TRBJ1-2 gives the whole variable domain DGGITQSPKYLFRKEGQNVTLSCEQNLNHDAMYWYRQDPGQGLRLIYYSQIVNDFQKGDIAEGYSVSREKKESFPLTVTSAQKNPTAFYLCASSIVPWTVEGYTFGSGTRLTVV.

As concerns this clone: Other nucleotide sequences from this sample produce the same CDR3. This rearrangement joins TRBV11-3 to TRBJ2-7; tentative D call: TRBD2 (5 bases). The CDR3 covers 13 residues. Germline CDR1 is SGHNT and CDR2 is YENEEA. The V gene lost 5 bases and the J gene lost 4 bases, with 12 bases spanning the gap. Here the CDR3 reads CASSRGSAYEQYF. CDR3 nucleotide sequence: TGTGCCAGCAGCCGGGGTAGCGCTTACGAGCAGTACTTC.

The rearrangement links TRBV2 to TRBJ2-7, with 11 bases fitting TRBD1. With 5 bases clipped from V and 5 bases from J, the junction kept 14 bases outside the gene matches. The CDR3 has 17 residues. Per the germline V gene, CDR1 is SNHLY and CDR2 is FYNNEI. The CDR3 is CASSPSARTGGSNEQYF. CDR3 in DNA: TGTGCCAGCAGTCCATCGGCACGGACAGGGGGCTCGAACGAGCAGTACTTC.

This chain links TRBV4-1 with TRBJ2-7, with 9 bases aligning to TRBD1. The CDR3 runs to 15 residues. The germline gives CDR1 MGHRA, CDR2 YSYEKL. Germline trimming cut 7 bases from V and 4 bases from J; bases unmatched to any gene: 11. The CDR3: CASKLGTGRLYEQYF. CDR3 sequence (DNA): TGCGCCAGCAAACTAGGGACAGGGCGGTTGTACGAGCAGTACTTC.

The rearrangement links TRBV5-1 to TRBJ2-1, with 13 bases identical to TRBD2. The CDR3 length is 21 residues. Germline CDR1 is SGHRS and CDR2 is YFSETQ. With 0 bases clipped from V and 0 bases from J, the junction kept 12 bases outside the gene matches. CDR3 bases: TGCGCCAGCAGCTTGGGACTAGCGGGAGGCCGAATCCCTAGCTCCTACAATGAGCAGTTCTTC. Its protein is CASSLGLAGGRIPSSYNEQFF.

This clone appeared many times. The V call is TRBV27, the J call TRBJ1-2, with 12 bases fitting TRBD1. The CDR3 is made up of 14 amino acids. Germline loops: CDR1 MNHEY, CDR2 SMNVEV (reference sequence). V lost 7 bases and J lost 8; bases outside the gene matches: 8. CDR3 sequence reads: CASTQGQGASGYTF. Written as DNA, the CDR3 is TGTGCCAGCACACAGGGACAGGGGGCGTCCGGCTACACCTTC.

J is TRBJ2-4 and V is TRBV28, with D maybe TRBD1 (6 bases). The V end lost 3 bases, the J end lost 0 bases, and 9 bases lay between the germline ends. CDR1 is MDHEN, CDR2 SYDVKM, per germline. The CDR3 extends over 15 amino acids. CDR3 DNA: TGTGCCAGCAGTTTGGGACAAGTAGCCAAAAACATTCAGTACTTC. This codes for CASSLGQVAKNIQYF.